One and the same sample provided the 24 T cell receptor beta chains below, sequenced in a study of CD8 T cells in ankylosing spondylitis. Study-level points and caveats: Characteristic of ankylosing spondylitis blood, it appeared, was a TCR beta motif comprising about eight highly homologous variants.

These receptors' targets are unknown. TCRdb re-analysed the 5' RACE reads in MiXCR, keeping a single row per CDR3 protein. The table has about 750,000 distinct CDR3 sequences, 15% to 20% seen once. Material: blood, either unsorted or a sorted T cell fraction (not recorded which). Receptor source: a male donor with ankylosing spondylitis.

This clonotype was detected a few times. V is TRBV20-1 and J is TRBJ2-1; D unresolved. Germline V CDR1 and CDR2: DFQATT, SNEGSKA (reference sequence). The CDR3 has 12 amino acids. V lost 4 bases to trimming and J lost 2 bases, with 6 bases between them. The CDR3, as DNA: TGCAGTGCTACCCCAGCCTACAATGAGCAGTTCTTC. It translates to CSATPAYNEQFF.

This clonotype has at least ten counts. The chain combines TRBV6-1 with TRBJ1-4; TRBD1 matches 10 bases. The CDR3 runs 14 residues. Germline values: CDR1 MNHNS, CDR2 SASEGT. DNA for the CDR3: TGTGGAACGGGACAGGGGTCCTCTAATGAAAAACTGTTTTTT. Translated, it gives CGTGQGSSNEKLFF.

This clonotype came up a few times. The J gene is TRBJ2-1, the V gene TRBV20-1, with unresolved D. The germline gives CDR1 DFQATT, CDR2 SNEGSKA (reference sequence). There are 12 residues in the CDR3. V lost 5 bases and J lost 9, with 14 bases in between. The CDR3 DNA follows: TGCAGTGCTCCCGACCTAGGGTCTGAGCAGTTCTTC. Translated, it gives CSAPDLGSEQFF.

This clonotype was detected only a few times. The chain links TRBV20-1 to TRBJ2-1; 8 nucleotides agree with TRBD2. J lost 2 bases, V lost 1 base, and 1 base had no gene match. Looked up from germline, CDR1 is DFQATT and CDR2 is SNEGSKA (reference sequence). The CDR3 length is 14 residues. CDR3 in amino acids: CSARGGGTYNEQFF. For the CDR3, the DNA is TGCAGTGCTAGAGGCGGGGGGACCTACAATGAGCAGTTCTTC.

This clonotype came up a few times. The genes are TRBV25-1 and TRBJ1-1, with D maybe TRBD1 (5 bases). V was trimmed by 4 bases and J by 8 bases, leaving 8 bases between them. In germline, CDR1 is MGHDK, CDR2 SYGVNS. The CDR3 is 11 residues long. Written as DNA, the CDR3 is TGTGCCAGCAGTGTGGGGCTGGAAGCTTTCTTT. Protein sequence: CASSVGLEAFF.

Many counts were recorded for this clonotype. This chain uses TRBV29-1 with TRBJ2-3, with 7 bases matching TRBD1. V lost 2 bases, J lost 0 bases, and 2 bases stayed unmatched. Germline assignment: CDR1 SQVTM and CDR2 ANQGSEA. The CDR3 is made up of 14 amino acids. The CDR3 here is CSVERGGSTDTQYF. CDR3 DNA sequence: TGCAGCGTTGAAAGAGGGGGCAGCACAGATACGCAGTATTTT.

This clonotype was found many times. The CDR3 is CASSETATSNTGELFF. Here the CDR3 DNA reads TGTGCCAGCAGCGAGACAGCTACTTCGAACACCGGGGAGCTGTTTTTT. The rearrangement uses TRBV9 and TRBJ2-2; possibly TRBD1 for D (5 bases). The length of the CDR3 is 16 residues. Germline V lookup: CDR1 SGDLS, CDR2 YYNGEE. Trimming removed 3 bases from V and 0 bases from J, with 12 bases in between.

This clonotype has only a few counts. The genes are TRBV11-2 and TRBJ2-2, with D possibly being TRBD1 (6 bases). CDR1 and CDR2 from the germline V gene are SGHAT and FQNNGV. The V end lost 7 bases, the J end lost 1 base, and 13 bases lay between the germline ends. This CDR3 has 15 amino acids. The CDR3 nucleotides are TGTGCCAGCACCTTGGGGACACTGAACACCGGGGAGCTGTTTTTT. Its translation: CASTLGTLNTGELFF.

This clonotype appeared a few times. The CDR3: CASNPLGSPYGYTF. CDR3 nucleotide sequence: TGTGCCTCCAATCCCCTCGGCAGCCCCTATGGCTACACCTTC. This chain joins TRBV19 and TRBJ1-2; D remains unclear. Per the germline V gene, CDR1 is LNHDA and CDR2 is SQIVND (reference sequence). The CDR3 sequence is 14 residues long. With 11 bases removed from V and 4 bases from J, the gap between germline ends came to 20 bases.

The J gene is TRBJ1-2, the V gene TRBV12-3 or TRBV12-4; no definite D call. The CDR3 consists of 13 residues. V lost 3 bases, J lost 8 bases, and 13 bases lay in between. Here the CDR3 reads CASSLSTWSGYTF. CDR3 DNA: TGTGCCAGCAGTTTGTCGACCTGGAGCGGCTACACCTTC.

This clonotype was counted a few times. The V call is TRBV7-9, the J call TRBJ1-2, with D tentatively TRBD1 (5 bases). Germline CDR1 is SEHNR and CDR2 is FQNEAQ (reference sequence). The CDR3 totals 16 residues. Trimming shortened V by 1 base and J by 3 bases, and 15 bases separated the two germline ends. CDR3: CASSLGGSAEHYGYTF. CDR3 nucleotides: TGTGCCAGCAGCTTAGGGGGCAGCGCTGAACACTATGGCTACACCTTC.

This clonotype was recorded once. In nucleotides, the CDR3 is TGCGCCAGCAGCCGAACGACGGTCAACACCGGGGAGCTGTTTTTT. Its protein product is CASSRTTVNTGELFF. The chain employs TRBV5-1 and TRBJ2-2; D is uncertain. Per germline, CDR1 SGHRS and CDR2 YFSETQ. This CDR3 comprises 15 residues. The germline V and J ends were trimmed by 4 bases and 2 bases, with 12 bases remaining between them.

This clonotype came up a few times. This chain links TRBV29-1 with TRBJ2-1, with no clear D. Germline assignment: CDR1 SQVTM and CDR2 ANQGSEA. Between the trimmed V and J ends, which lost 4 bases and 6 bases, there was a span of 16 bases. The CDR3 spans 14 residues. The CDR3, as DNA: TGCAGCGTTGTGACTGACACCTACATCAATGAGCAGTTCTTC. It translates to CSVVTDTYINEQFF.

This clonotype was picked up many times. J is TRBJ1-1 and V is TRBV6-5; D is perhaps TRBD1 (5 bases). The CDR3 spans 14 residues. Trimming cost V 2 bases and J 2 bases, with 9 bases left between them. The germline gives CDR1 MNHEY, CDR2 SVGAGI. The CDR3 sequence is CASSYEGLNTEAFF. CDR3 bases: TGTGCCAGCAGTTACGAGGGACTAAACACTGAAGCTTTCTTT.

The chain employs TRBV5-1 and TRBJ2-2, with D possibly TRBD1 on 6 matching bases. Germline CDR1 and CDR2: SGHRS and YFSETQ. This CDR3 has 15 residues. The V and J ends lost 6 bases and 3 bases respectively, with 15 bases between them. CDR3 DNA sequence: TGCGCCAGCATCGAGGTCCCAGGGGACACCGGGGAGCTGTTTTTT. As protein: CASIEVPGDTGELFF.

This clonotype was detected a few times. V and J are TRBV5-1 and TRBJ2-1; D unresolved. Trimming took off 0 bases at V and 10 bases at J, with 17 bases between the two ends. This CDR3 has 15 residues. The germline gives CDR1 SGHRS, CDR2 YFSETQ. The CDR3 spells CASSLGTSSLAEQFF. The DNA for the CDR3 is TGCGCCAGCAGCTTGGGTACCAGCAGTTTGGCGGAGCAGTTCTTC.

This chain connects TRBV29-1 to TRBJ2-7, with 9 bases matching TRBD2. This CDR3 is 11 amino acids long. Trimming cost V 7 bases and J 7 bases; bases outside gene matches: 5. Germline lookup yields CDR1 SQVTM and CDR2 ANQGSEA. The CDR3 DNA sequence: TGCAGCGCCGCAACTAGCGGGGAGCAGTACTTC. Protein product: CSAATSGEQYF.

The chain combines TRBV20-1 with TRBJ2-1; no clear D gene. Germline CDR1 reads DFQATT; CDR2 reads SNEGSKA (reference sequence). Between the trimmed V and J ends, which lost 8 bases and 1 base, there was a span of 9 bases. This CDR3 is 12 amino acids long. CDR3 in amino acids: CSPKRSYNEQFF. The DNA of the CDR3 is TGCAGTCCCAAGAGGTCCTACAATGAGCAGTTCTTC.

CDR3 nucleotides: TGTGCCAGCAGCCCTCGGCTAGCGGGATACGAGCAGTACTTC. Translating it yields CASSPRLAGYEQYF. The chain recombines TRBV9 with TRBJ2-7; the match to TRBD2 covers 9 bases. The CDR3 has 14 residues. CDR1 is SGDLS and CDR2 is YYNGEE in the germline V gene. Germline trimming cut 4 bases from V and 4 bases from J; bases unmatched to any gene: 6.

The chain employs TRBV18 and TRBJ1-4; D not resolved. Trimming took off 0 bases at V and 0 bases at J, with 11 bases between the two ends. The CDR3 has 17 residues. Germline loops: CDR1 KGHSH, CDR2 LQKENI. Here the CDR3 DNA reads TGTGCCAGCTCACCACCGTCGCCGTCTGCAACTAATGAAAAACTGTTTTTT. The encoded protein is CASSPPSPSATNEKLFF.

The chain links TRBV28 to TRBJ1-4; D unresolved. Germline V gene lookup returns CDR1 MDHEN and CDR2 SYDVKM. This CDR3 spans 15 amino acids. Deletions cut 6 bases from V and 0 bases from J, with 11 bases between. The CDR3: CASRSRQSTNEKLFF. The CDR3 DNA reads TGTGCCAGCAGGTCACGCCAGTCAACTAATGAAAAACTGTTTTTT.

The CDR3 sequence: CASSLRSGGLTDTQYF. In DNA form, the CDR3 reads TGTGCCAGCAGCCTCAGGTCAGGAGGGCTCACAGATACGCAGTATTTT. The V call is TRBV6-1, the J call TRBJ2-3; the D gene is possibly TRBD2 (6 bases). In germline, CDR1 is MNHNS, CDR2 SASEGT. V gave up 6 bases and J gave up 2 bases, with 18 bases separating them. The CDR3 loop spans 16 amino acids.

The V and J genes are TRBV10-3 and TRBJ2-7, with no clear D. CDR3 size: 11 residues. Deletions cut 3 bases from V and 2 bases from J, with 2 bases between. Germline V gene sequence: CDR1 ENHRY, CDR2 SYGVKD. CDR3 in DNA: TGTGCCATCAGTGACACCTACGAGCAGTACTTC. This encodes CAISDTYEQYF.

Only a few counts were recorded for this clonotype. The CDR3 reads CASSGLAGGLETQYF. The CDR3 DNA reads TGTGCCAGCAGTGGACTAGCGGGGGGGCTAGAGACCCAGTACTTC. The rearrangement uses TRBV6-1 and TRBJ2-5; TRBD2 agrees at 14 bases. Trimming at V came to 4 bases and at J to 4 bases, leaving 2 bases not matched to a gene. Germline V gene sequence: CDR1 MNHNS, CDR2 SASEGT. CDR3 length equals 15 residues.